This TCR beta chain appears in the sequencing data of a study of T cell responses to AZD1222 COVID-19 vaccine. Method: immunoSEQ multiplex PCR; TCRdb's copy keeps in-frame clones and lacks some. The sample lists over 50,000 clones, about four fifths seen once, with 20% to 30% in the top ten. This specimen consisted of peripheral blood, obtained 28 days after the second AZD1222 dose. This TCR derives from an adult who received the AZD1222 COVID-19 vaccine.

The CDR3 reads CASRPRATGELFF. The CDR3 coding sequence is TGTGCCAGCAGACCTAGGGCTACCGGGGAGCTGTTTTTT. The J gene is TRBJ2-2, the V gene TRBV5-4; D is undetermined. This CDR3 is built from 13 residues. Germline-derived CDR1 and CDR2 are SGHNT and YYREEE (reference sequence). Deletions cut 5 bases from V and 5 bases from J, with 10 bases between.